The 11 T cell receptor beta chains below come from one sample, sequenced in a study of cytomegalovirus exposure and HLA in healthy donors. It was with 60 Vbeta and 13 Jbeta primers that the PCR ran. Profiled with immunoSEQ multiplex PCR; TCRdb holds only in-frame clones, not every one. The sample consists of 150,000 or so clones, almost 85% of them appearing once. Sequencing used PBMCs. These receptors originate from a woman aged 40 to 50 in good health and CMV-seronegative.

V and J are TRBV7-8 and TRBJ2-4; D is uncertain. Trimming left V 5 bases short and J 0 bases short, with 5 bases between. Germline-derived CDR1 and CDR2 are SGHVS and FQNEAQ. This CDR3 comprises 13 residues. CDR3 sequence reads: CASSPLAKNIQYF. CDR3 nucleotides: TGTGCCAGCAGCCCCTTAGCCAAAAACATTCAGTACTTC. The whole variable domain, filled in from reference TRBV7-8 and TRBJ2-4, reads GAGVSQSPRYKVAKRGQDVALRCDPISGHVSLFWYQQALGQGPEFLTYFQNEAQLDKSGLPSDRFFAERPEGSVSTLKIQRTQQEDSAVYLCASSPLAKNIQYFGAGTRLSVL.

The sample holds one count of this clone. The rearrangement joins TRBV13 to TRBJ2-3, with 7 bases matching TRBD2. Germline lookup yields CDR1 PRHDT and CDR2 FYEKMQ (reference sequence). V shed 10 bases and J 2 bases; nucleotides not matched to a gene: 12. The CDR3 contains 15 residues. The CDR3 coding sequence is TGTGCCACCAAAGTCCTAGCGGCAGCCACAGATACGCAGTATTTT. Translation: CATKVLAAATDTQYF.

Written as DNA, the CDR3 is TGTGCCAGCTTCTCGGCTGGGTCGGGCGAGCAGTACTTC. Protein: CASFSAGSGEQYF. The chain links TRBV5-6 to TRBJ2-7; D remains unclear. The CDR3 sequence is 13 residues long. V lost 7 bases and J 6 bases, leaving 17 bases between the germline ends. CDR1 is SGHDT, CDR2 YYEEEE, per germline. The entire variable domain, with the rest obtained from reference TRBV5-6 and TRBJ2-7, is as follows: DAGVTQSPTHLIKTRGQQVTLRCSPKSGHDTVSWYQQALGQGPQFIFQYYEEEERQRGNFPDRFSGHQFPNYSSELNVNALLLGDSALYLCASFSAGSGEQYFGPGTRLTVT.

The V call is TRBV7-3, the J call TRBJ2-1; 10 bases are shared with TRBD1. From germline, CDR1 is SGHTA and CDR2 FQGTGA. The V gene end was trimmed by 6 bases and the J gene end by 3 bases; junction bases not matched to a gene: 14. The CDR3 runs to 18 residues. The CDR3 DNA is TGTGCCAGCAGATACCGGGACAGGGGCTCGCAGCTCTACAATGAGCAGTTCTTC. Protein product: CASRYRDRGSQLYNEQFF.

The chain is built from TRBV5-1 and TRBJ1-2; TRBD1 matches at 9 bases. CDR1 and CDR2 (germline): SGHRS, YFSETQ. This CDR3 comprises 15 residues. V was pared by 1 base and J by 4 bases, with 5 bases of the junction left unmatched. The CDR3 loop reads CASSLMGQGSYGYTF. The DNA of the CDR3 is TGCGCCAGCAGCTTGATGGGACAGGGATCCTATGGCTACACCTTC.

The rearrangement uses TRBV7-3 and TRBJ2-1, with D perhaps TRBD2 (6 bases). From germline, CDR1 is SGHTA and CDR2 FQGTGA. The length of the CDR3 is 15 residues. Trimming left V 6 bases short and J 4 bases short, with 16 bases between. CDR3 sequence reads: CASSPGGGTYNEQFF. In nucleotides, the CDR3 is TGTGCCAGCAGTCCCGGGGGTGGGACGTACAATGAGCAGTTCTTC.

V and J are TRBV7-3 and TRBJ2-1; D may be TRBD1 (6 bases). Germline CDR1 SGHTA, CDR2 FQGTGA. The CDR3 extends over 14 amino acids. The V and J ends lost 5 bases and 7 bases respectively, with 15 bases between them. CDR3 loop: CASSINRDTNEQFF. In DNA form, the CDR3 reads TGTGCCAGCAGCATCAACCGGGACACAAATGAGCAGTTCTTC.

The genes are TRBV7-9 and TRBJ2-2; D is unclear. The length of the CDR3 is 13 residues. Trimming removed 2 bases from V and 5 bases from J, with 6 bases in between. Germline CDR1 is SEHNR and CDR2 is FQNEAQ (reference sequence). The CDR3 DNA sequence: TGTGCCAGCAGCTTATCCGTAACCGGGGAGCTGTTTTTT. This gives the protein CASSLSVTGELFF.

The rearrangement joins TRBV7-6 to TRBJ2-1, with D maybe TRBD2 (6 bases). Germline V lookup: CDR1 SGHVS, CDR2 FNYEAQ. The CDR3 is 13 amino acids. Trimming stripped 4 bases from V and 9 bases from J, with 13 bases between. CDR3 sequence (DNA): TGTGCCAGCAGCTCCACTGGGGACTTTGAGCAGTTCTTC. Translating it yields CASSSTGDFEQFF.

The chain employs TRBV28 and TRBJ1-1; TRBD1 agrees at 8 bases. Per germline, CDR1 MDHEN and CDR2 SYDVKM. V lost 3 bases and J lost 5; bases outside the gene matches: 5. The CDR3 covers 14 residues. CDR3 residues: CASSLGRGPTEAFF. The CDR3 region has the DNA TGTGCCAGCAGTTTGGGCAGGGGGCCTACTGAAGCTTTCTTT.

J is TRBJ2-5 and V is TRBV4-3; 7 positions match TRBD1. This CDR3 region has 18 residues. Germline CDR1 and CDR2: LGHNA and YSLEER. After removal of 0 bases from V and 3 bases from J, the junction contained 13 bases not matched to a gene. The CDR3 here is CASSQDPQTGTEEETQYF. The CDR3 bases are TGCGCCAGCAGCCAAGATCCCCAAACCGGGACAGAGGAAGAGACCCAGTACTTC.